A single sample gave rise to the 27 T cell receptor beta chains below, sequenced in a study of blood T cell repertoires in COVID-19. Only in-frame clones appear in the TCRdb table, and some are missing; sequencing was by immunoSEQ multiplex PCR. The sample holds more than 95,000 clones, over 75% seen once. The material sequenced was peripheral blood. These receptors all come from a human donor with active COVID-19. The donor label of this sample is uncertain.

The chain carries TRBV5-1 and TRBJ1-4, with 10 bases that match TRBD1. CDR1 SGHRS and CDR2 YFSETQ come from the germline V gene. The CDR3 is 14 amino acids. V lost 0 bases to trimming and J lost 8 bases; unmatched junction nucleotides: 1. The CDR3 sequence: CASSLGTGGEKLFF. The CDR3 DNA reads TGCGCCAGCAGCTTGGGGACAGGGGGGGAAAAACTGTTTTTT.

The V gene is TRBV15, the J gene TRBJ2-7; 7 bases are shared with TRBD1. The ends lost 1 base at V and 0 bases at J; junction bases unmatched: 9. Germline V CDR1 and CDR2: LNHNV, YYDKDF (reference sequence). This CDR3 has 17 amino acids. The CDR3 DNA sequence: TGTGCCACCAGCAGAGGATTTGGGGCAGGGGGCTCCTACGAGCAGTACTTC. Its protein is CATSRGFGAGGSYEQYF.

V is TRBV7-3 and J is TRBJ2-3; D uncertain. Trimming took 2 bases from V and 2 from J, leaving 8 bases between them. Germline CDR1 reads SGHTA; CDR2 reads FQGTGA. This CDR3 is built from 14 residues. The CDR3 DNA sequence: TGTGCCAGCAGCTTAGTGCCAGACACAGATACGCAGTATTTT. Amino acids: CASSLVPDTDTQYF. The full variable domain, its missing parts supplied by reference TRBV7-3 and TRBJ2-3, is GAGVSQTPSNKVTEKGKYVELRCDPISGHTALYWYRQSLGQGPEFLIYFQGTGAADDSGLPNDRFFAVRPEGSVSTLKIQRTERGDSAVYLCASSLVPDTDTQYFGPGTRLTVL.

The rearrangement links TRBV3-1 (or the pseudogene TRBV3-2) to TRBJ1-1; 8 bases line up with TRBD1. The CDR3 runs 15 residues. Trimming removed 3 bases from V and 4 bases from J; junction bases left unmatched: 7. Germline CDR1 reads LGHDT; CDR2 reads YNNKEL (reference sequence). The CDR3 reads CASSHETGVGTEAFF. The CDR3 DNA follows: TGTGCCAGCAGCCATGAGACAGGGGTTGGCACTGAAGCTTTCTTT.

This chain joins TRBV4-1 and TRBJ2-5, with D possibly matching TRBD1 (6 bases). Germline values: CDR1 MGHRA, CDR2 YSYEKL. V gave up 6 bases and J gave up 4 bases, with 18 bases separating them. The CDR3 length is 15 residues. The CDR3 DNA reads as TGCGCCAGCAGGTACAGGGTGTTAAACAGAGAGACCCAGTACTTC. This codes for CASRYRVLNRETQYF.

The chain is built from TRBV28 and TRBJ1-2; possibly TRBD1 for D (6 bases). V dropped 3 bases and J dropped 4 bases, with 12 bases sitting between them. CDR3 length: 14 residues. The germline V gene has CDR1 MDHEN and CDR2 SYDVKM. CDR3 in amino acids: CASSFLTGPYGYTF. DNA for the CDR3: TGTGCCAGCAGTTTCTTGACAGGCCCCTATGGCTACACCTTC.

V and J are TRBV7-3 and TRBJ2-1, with 9 bases aligning to TRBD2. The CDR3 extends over 17 amino acids. Losses at the gene ends were 2 bases for V and 7 bases for J; bases not matched to a gene: 12. Germline values: CDR1 SGHTA, CDR2 FQGTGA. For the CDR3, the DNA is TGTGCCAGCAGCTTACAAGCGGGGGGTATCACCCGGAATGAGCAGTTCTTC. Amino acid sequence: CASSLQAGGITRNEQFF.

This clone is a singleton in its sample. The rearrangement uses TRBV2 and TRBJ2-7; D gene uncertain. Trimming removed 4 bases from V and 3 bases from J, with 7 bases in between. The CDR3 spans 12 residues. Germline assignment: CDR1 SNHLY and CDR2 FYNNEI. The DNA of the CDR3 is TGTGCCAGCAGTGTACTCGGCTACGAGCAGTACTTC. Translating gives CASSVLGYEQYF.

This clone appeared once. The chain's CDR3 is CAISEAGQANTEAFF. CDR3 bases: TGTGCCATCAGTGAGGCCGGACAGGCGAACACTGAAGCTTTCTTT. The V gene is TRBV10-3, the J gene TRBJ1-1; TRBD1 agrees at 7 bases. Per the germline V gene, CDR1 is ENHRY and CDR2 is SYGVKD. The junction had 4 bases not matched to a gene; V was cut back by 2 bases and J by 1 base. This CDR3 has 15 residues.

The rearrangement joins TRBV11-2 to TRBJ1-6, with 7 bases aligning to TRBD1. V was clipped by 3 bases and J by 5 bases; unmatched bases: 4. Germline assignment: CDR1 SGHAT and CDR2 FQNNGV. This CDR3 region has 15 residues. The DNA of the CDR3 is TGTGCCAGCAGCTTGGCGACAGGGAATAATTCACCCCTCCACTTT. Translation gives CASSLATGNNSPLHF. The full variable domain, its missing parts supplied by reference TRBV11-2 and TRBJ1-6, is EAGVAQSPRYKIIEKRQSVAFWCNPISGHATLYWYQQILGQGPKLLIQFQNNGVVDDSQLPKDRFSAERLKGVDSTLKIQPAKLEDSAVYLCASSLATGNNSPLHFGNGTRLTVT.

V is TRBV5-1 and J is TRBJ2-5, with D perhaps matching TRBD2 (5 bases). V was pared by 0 bases and J by 5 bases, with 14 bases between. Germline V gene lookup returns CDR1 SGHRS and CDR2 YFSETQ. This CDR3 has 15 residues. This CDR3 is CASSLDGVRSETQYF. CDR3 coding DNA: TGCGCCAGCAGCTTGGACGGGGTCAGGTCCGAGACCCAGTACTTC.

Comments on this clone: At one end, the junction sequence differs from germline, possibly due to a read error. The chain has TRBV2 and TRBJ2-3; 9 bases align to TRBD2. Per the germline V gene, CDR1 is SNHLY and CDR2 is FYNNEI. The CDR3 consists of 17 residues. The CDR3, as DNA: TGTGCCCGCAGTGGGGCGGGGGGGCGCTTGGGCACAGATACGCAGTATTTT. Its protein product is CARSGAGGRLGTDTQYF.

V is TRBV6-2 or TRBV6-3 and J is TRBJ2-3; tentative D call: TRBD2 (5 bases). CDR3 size: 17 residues. Looked up from germline, CDR1 is MNHEY and CDR2 is SVGEGT. V gave up 5 bases and J gave up 2 bases, with 20 bases separating them. The CDR3 loop is CASSHDYTRSLTDTQYF. In DNA form, the CDR3 reads TGTGCCAGCAGTCATGACTATACGAGATCCCTCACAGATACGCAGTATTTT.

The V gene is TRBV4-3, the J gene TRBJ2-1, with 14 bases matching TRBD2. In germline, CDR1 is LGHNA, CDR2 YSLEER. The junction had 11 bases not matched to a gene; V was cut back by 3 bases and J by 1 base. The CDR3 covers 20 residues. The DNA of the CDR3 is TGCGCCAGCAGCCATCCACTGACTAGCGGGGGGGCCCCGTCCTACAATGAGCAGTTCTTC. Translated: CASSHPLTSGGAPSYNEQFF.

This chain uses TRBV7-9 with TRBJ2-7, with 10 positions matching TRBD1. This CDR3 region has 15 residues. V lost 0 bases to trimming and J lost 5 bases; unmatched junction nucleotides: 4. From germline, CDR1 is SEHNR and CDR2 FQNEAQ (reference sequence). The CDR3 protein is CASSLAGTGADEQYF. CDR3 DNA: TGTGCCAGCAGCTTAGCGGGGACAGGGGCAGACGAGCAGTACTTC.

The chain links TRBV7-9 to TRBJ1-4; 7 bases map to TRBD1. V lost 5 bases and J lost 2; bases outside the gene matches: 5. The CDR3 totals 15 residues. Germline CDR1 reads SEHNR; CDR2 reads FQNEAQ (reference sequence). CDR3 protein: CASSGVGGTNEKLFF. The DNA of the CDR3 is TGTGCCAGCAGCGGAGTAGGGGGCACTAATGAAAAACTGTTTTTT.

The V call is TRBV5-1, the J call TRBJ1-4; D remains ambiguous. This CDR3 contains 14 residues. V lost 1 base to trimming and J lost 10 bases, with 14 bases between them. Germline V CDR1 and CDR2: SGHRS, YFSETQ. DNA of the CDR3: TGCGCCAGCAGCTTGAAGGCAGGTTACGGAAAACTGTTTTTT. The encoded protein is CASSLKAGYGKLFF. Variable domain in full (rest from reference TRBV5-1 and TRBJ1-4): KAGVTQTPRYLIKTRGQQVTLSCSPISGHRSVSWYQQTPGQGLQFLFEYFSETQRNKGNFPGRFSGRQFSNSRSEMNVSTLELGDSALYLCASSLKAGYGKLFFGSGTQLSVL.

This sequence joins TRBV4-3 and TRBJ2-3, with a weak D call TRBD1 (6 bases). V shed 0 bases and J shed 6 bases, with 13 bases lying between them. CDR1 is LGHNA, CDR2 YSLEER, per germline. This CDR3 spans 15 amino acids. The DNA for the CDR3 is TGCGCCAGCAGCCAAGATTGGCCAGGGGTGGATACGCAGTATTTT. Its translation is CASSQDWPGVDTQYF.

This clone was seen once. V is TRBV27 and J is TRBJ2-1; 15 nucleotides agree with TRBD2. V lost 4 bases and J lost 8; bases outside the gene matches: 3. CDR1 MNHEY and CDR2 SMNVEV come from the germline V gene (reference sequence). This CDR3 is 15 amino acids long. The CDR3 reads CASSSGLAGGDEQFF. The CDR3 nucleotides read TGTGCCAGCAGTTCTGGACTAGCGGGGGGGGATGAGCAGTTCTTC.

The chain is built from TRBV6-5 and TRBJ2-7, with 7 bases fitting TRBD1. The J segment lost 3 bases and the V segment lost 4 bases, leaving 6 bases of the junction unmatched. Germline values: CDR1 MNHEY, CDR2 SVGAGI. This CDR3 has 14 residues. Here the CDR3 reads CASSLTRQGYEQYF. Here the CDR3 DNA reads TGTGCCAGCAGTTTAACCAGACAGGGCTACGAGCAGTACTTC.

The V and J genes are TRBV19 and TRBJ2-7; D remains ambiguous. V lost 5 bases to trimming and J lost 5 bases, with 13 bases between them. In germline, CDR1 is LNHDA, CDR2 SQIVND (reference sequence). The CDR3 totals 13 residues. The CDR3 DNA reads as TGTGCCAGTAGTCCAGGCAGGCACAACGAGCAGTACTTC. Translation: CASSPGRHNEQYF. Using reference TRBV19 and TRBJ2-7 for the parts outside the CDR3, the full variable domain is DGGITQSPKYLFRKEGQNVTLSCEQNLNHDAMYWYRQDPGQGLRLIYYSQIVNDFQKGDIAEGYSVSREKKESFPLTVTSAQKNPTAFYLCASSPGRHNEQYFGPGTRLTVT.

This clone was counted a few times. V usage is TRBV6-5 and J usage is TRBJ1-5; 7 bases agree with TRBD1. V was clipped by 2 bases and J by 7 bases; unmatched bases: 8. Germline V CDR1 and CDR2: MNHEY, SVGAGI. This CDR3 region has 15 residues. The chain's CDR3 is CASSYDRVGGQPQHF. Here the CDR3 DNA reads TGTGCCAGCAGTTACGACAGGGTTGGTGGACAGCCCCAGCATTTT.

The table lists this clone with a count of one. The genes are TRBV7-6 and TRBJ1-2; 11 bases are a match to TRBD1. From germline, CDR1 is SGHVS and CDR2 FNYEAQ. The CDR3 sequence is 15 residues long. V lost 2 bases and J lost 8; bases outside the gene matches: 7. Here the CDR3 DNA reads TGTGCCAGCAGCTTAAGGAGGGACAGGGGGAACGGCTACACCTTC. It translates to CASSLRRDRGNGYTF.

This sequence joins TRBV28 and TRBJ1-3, with 7 bases identical to TRBD1. This CDR3 has 14 amino acids. Germline-derived CDR1 and CDR2 are MDHEN and SYDVKM. V gave up 3 bases and J gave up 4 bases; unmatched junction bases: 3. CDR3 amino acids: CASSLVQGGNTIYF. In DNA form, the CDR3 reads TGTGCCAGCAGTTTGGTACAGGGGGGAAACACCATATATTTT. Based on the CDR3 plus reference TRBV28 and TRBJ1-3, the full variable domain is DVKVTQSSRYLVKRTGEKVFLECVQDMDHENMFWYRQDPGLGLRLIYFSYDVKMKEKGDIPEGYSVSREKKERFSLILESASTNQTSMYLCASSLVQGGNTIYFGEGSWLTVV.

The V gene is TRBV3-1 (or the pseudogene TRBV3-2), the J gene TRBJ1-6, with TRBD1 identical over 8 bases. CDR3 length: 22 residues. Per germline, CDR1 LGHDT and CDR2 YNNKEL (reference sequence). V lost 0 bases, J lost 3 bases, and 19 bases stayed unmatched. As DNA, the CDR3 is TGTGCCAGCAGCCAAGAGGGTGGGCAGGGGGCCTTTATTTCCCACTATAATTCACCCCTCCACTTT. Amino acids: CASSQEGGQGAFISHYNSPLHF.

This clone has just one count. The chain carries TRBV2 and TRBJ2-7, with D possibly matching TRBD2 (5 bases). The CDR3 spans 13 residues. Trimming shortened V by 6 bases and J by 7 bases, and 16 bases separated the two germline ends. Per the germline V gene, CDR1 is SNHLY and CDR2 is FYNNEI. This CDR3 is CASSGLNFSEQYF. CDR3 bases: TGTGCCAGCAGCGGACTGAACTTTTCGGAGCAGTACTTC.

The chain recombines TRBV18 with TRBJ2-1; TRBD1 matches at 7 bases. The CDR3 spans 16 residues. The ends lost 1 base at V and 1 base at J; junction bases unmatched: 4. Looked up from germline, CDR1 is KGHSH and CDR2 is LQKENI. CDR3 DNA sequence: TGTGCCAGCTCACCACGAGGGGGCCCTTCCTACAATGAGCAGTTCTTC. This codes for CASSPRGGPSYNEQFF.